These 22 T cell receptor beta chains came from one sample sequenced in a study of molecular identifiers for immune sequencing clone quantification. TCRdb passed the PCR reads through MiXCR, listing each CDR3 protein once. The repertoire holds some 590,000 distinct CDR3 sequences, with about 25% as singletons. What was sequenced was naive CD8+ T cells from blood, with Jurkat cell RNA spiked in. As to subset: FACS-sorted CD8+CD4-CCR7+CD45RA+ naive T cells. The receptors stem from a human donor in good health. Some libraries in this study had Jurkat cell RNA spiked in.

This clonotype was counted a few times. This chain joins TRBV4-3 and TRBJ1-6; 9 bases map to TRBD1. Germline values: CDR1 LGHNA, CDR2 YSLEER. Germline trimming cut 4 bases from V and 9 bases from J; bases unmatched to any gene: 10. The CDR3 contains 16 residues. This CDR3 is CASSPAGQGLGSPLHF. As DNA, the CDR3 is TGCGCCAGCAGCCCAGCGGGACAGGGTTTGGGTTCACCCCTCCACTTT.

As regards this clonotype: This may come from a read error, since a much larger clone is one base off. Here the CDR3 reads CASSTYSQETQYF. The CDR3 DNA is TGTGCCAGCTCGACCTACTCCCAAGAGACCCAGTACTTC. The chain carries TRBV7-6 and TRBJ2-5; the D is unclear. There are 13 residues in the CDR3. Germline CDR1 and CDR2: SGHVS and FNYEAQ. V gave up 8 bases and J gave up 1 base, with 11 bases separating them.

Many counts were recorded for this clonotype. The chain uses TRBV2 and TRBJ2-7, with D tentatively TRBD1 (5 bases). Per germline, CDR1 SNHLY and CDR2 FYNNEI. The CDR3 sequence is 14 residues long. The ends were cut back, 1 base at V and 0 bases at J, with 7 bases in the middle. The chain's CDR3 is CASSEGRASYEQYF. The CDR3 coding sequence is TGTGCCAGCAGTGAAGGCAGGGCCTCCTACGAGCAGTACTTC.

Points on this clonotype: A much bigger clone sits one base away, suggesting this may be a read error. V gene TRBV5-4 combines with J gene TRBJ2-1; possible D gene TRBD2, 5 bases. Germline V lookup: CDR1 SGHNT, CDR2 YYREEE (reference sequence). This CDR3 spans 15 amino acids. Trimming took 4 bases from V and 9 from J, leaving 20 bases between them. The CDR3 loop is CASSAPVSSVGEQFF. As DNA, the CDR3 is TGTGCCAGCAGCGCACCGGTTAGTAGCGTCGGTGAGCAGTTCTTC.

The table lists this clonotype with a few counts. The chain has TRBV4-3 and TRBJ2-3, with D maybe TRBD1 (5 bases). Trimming cost V 8 bases and J 5 bases, with 20 bases left between them. This CDR3 is built from 15 residues. Germline assignment: CDR1 LGHNA and CDR2 YSLEER. In DNA form, the CDR3 reads TGCGCCAGCCGCCCCGGAACAGGTGCCGGAGATACGCAGTATTTT. This sequence encodes CASRPGTGAGDTQYF.

The DNA of the CDR3 is TGTGCCAGCAGACAAAACAGGGACCCCGCCGTTGCTACGCAGTATTTT. Encoded protein: CASRQNRDPAVATQYF. This chain connects TRBV11-2 to TRBJ2-3, with D maybe TRBD1 (6 bases). Trimming removed 6 bases at V and 8 bases at J, with 24 bases between. Germline CDR1 SGHAT, CDR2 FQNNGV. The CDR3 has 16 residues.

The rearrangement joins TRBV5-3 to TRBJ2-1, with 11 positions matching TRBD1. TRBV5-3 has ORF status, its function being uncertain. There are 16 residues in the CDR3. Losses at the gene ends were 8 bases for V and 7 bases for J; bases not matched to a gene: 14. The CDR3 region is CASSPEGQGANNEQFF. CDR3 coding DNA: TGTGCCAGCAGCCCCGAAGGACAGGGGGCAAATAATGAGCAGTTCTTC.

A note on this clonotype: It may be a read error: a sequence one base away is much more abundant. This rearrangement joins TRBV7-9 to TRBJ2-1, with D hard to call. The germline CDR1 and CDR2 sequences are SEHNR and FQNEAQ (reference sequence). V lost 0 bases, J lost 8 bases, and 8 bases lay in between. The CDR3 has 13 residues. The CDR3 bases are TGTGCCAGCAGCTTAGCGAGCGTGGATGAGCAGTTCTTC. It translates to CASSLASVDEQFF.

This clonotype was observed many times. V usage is TRBV4-1 and J usage is TRBJ1-1; no clear D. Deletions cut 0 bases from V and 6 bases from J, with 11 bases between. The CDR3 has 14 residues. In germline, CDR1 is MGHRA, CDR2 YSYEKL. This chain's CDR3 is CASSQDYTSPEAFF. The DNA of the CDR3 is TGCGCCAGCAGCCAAGATTATACATCCCCTGAAGCTTTCTTT.

This clonotype was recorded many times. The gene calls are TRBV7-6 and TRBJ2-3; D possibly corresponds to TRBD2 (5 bases). The germline gives CDR1 SGHVS, CDR2 FNYEAQ. V lost 1 base and J 3 bases, leaving 11 bases between the germline ends. The CDR3 is 15 amino acids. DNA of the CDR3: TGTGCCAGCAGCTTAGTTGTCGGGGAGACAGATACGCAGTATTTT. This sequence encodes CASSLVVGETDTQYF.

This clonotype showed up many times. The gene calls are TRBV4-1 and TRBJ1-1; 7 nucleotides align to TRBD1. CDR1 and CDR2 (germline): MGHRA, YSYEKL. The CDR3 totals 20 residues. Unmatched junction bases numbered 18, after V lost 1 base and J lost 1 base. As DNA, the CDR3 is TGCGCCAGCAGCCAAGTCTTTTTTGGGGGACAGATCAGCCAGAACACTGAAGCTTTCTTT. This translates into CASSQVFFGGQISQNTEAFF.

Here the CDR3 reads CASSLLTGGAYGYTF. The CDR3 coding sequence is TGTGCCAGCAGTTTATTGACAGGGGGGGCCTATGGCTACACCTTC. The chain uses TRBV27 and TRBJ1-2; 9 nucleotides align to TRBD1. The CDR3 totals 15 residues. Germline CDR1 reads MNHEY; CDR2 reads SMNVEV (reference sequence). J lost 4 bases, V lost 1 base, and 4 bases had no gene match.

The V gene is TRBV23-1, the J gene TRBJ1-2; D possibly corresponds to TRBD1 (6 bases). TRBV23-1 is annotated as an ORF whose role is uncertain. V lost 4 bases to trimming and J lost 3 bases, with 12 bases between them. This CDR3 region has 14 residues. This CDR3 reads CASSPDSRHYGYTF. CDR3 DNA sequence: TGCGCCAGCAGTCCGGACAGTCGGCACTATGGCTACACCTTC.

With respect to this clonotype: Possible read error: a much larger clone is one base away. Since the CDR3 does not end with the conserved phenylalanine or tryptophan, this likely comes from a read error. The V call is TRBV11-2, the J call TRBJ2-1, with TRBD2 matching over 8 bases. Germline V CDR1 and CDR2: SGHAT, FQNNGV. This CDR3 has 15 residues. Losses at the gene ends were 3 bases for V and 9 bases for J; bases not matched to a gene: 10. CDR3: CASSFSPGTSFEQFL. The DNA for the CDR3 is TGTGCCAGCAGCTTTTCCCCCGGGACTAGTTTTGAGCAGTTCTTA.

Concerning this clonotype: No conserved phenylalanine or tryptophan ends this CDR3, so it is likely a read error. The chain recombines TRBV10-3 with TRBJ1-1; D is possibly TRBD1 (6 bases). The CDR3 runs 15 residues. V lost 3 bases, J lost 0 bases, and 11 bases lay in between. Germline CDR1 reads ENHRY; CDR2 reads SYGVKD. The CDR3 loop reads CAISERTDMNTEAFS. The CDR3 DNA follows: TGTGCCATCAGTGAACGGACAGATATGAACACTGAAGCTTTCTCT.

The chain is built from TRBV4-3 and TRBJ1-2; the D is unclear. The germline V gene encodes CDR1 LGHNA and CDR2 YSLEER. Trimming took off 8 bases at V and 3 bases at J, with 16 bases between the two ends. This CDR3 contains 14 residues. Here the CDR3 reads CASGRDVTDYGYTF. The CDR3 DNA reads as TGCGCCAGCGGCCGAGACGTTACTGACTATGGCTACACCTTC.

The chain couples TRBV3-1 to TRBJ2-5; possibly TRBD2 for D (6 bases). The V gene lost 1 base and the J gene lost 2 bases, with 17 bases spanning the gap. Germline-derived CDR1 and CDR2 are LGHDT and YNNKEL (reference sequence). This CDR3 is built from 17 residues. CDR3 nucleotide sequence: TGTGCCAGCAGCCAAGTTGCGGGGATGGGAGGTCAAGAGACCCAGTACTTC. Its protein is CASSQVAGMGGQETQYF.

In its sample, this clonotype was seen many times. The chain joins TRBV10-3 to TRBJ2-3; no clear D gene. CDR1 ENHRY and CDR2 SYGVKD come from the germline V gene. This CDR3 has 13 amino acids. Trimming removed 4 bases from V and 3 bases from J, with 8 bases in between. The CDR3 region is CAISGFQTDTQYF. CDR3 DNA sequence: TGTGCCATCAGTGGGTTTCAGACAGATACGCAGTATTTT.

The V gene is TRBV30, the J gene TRBJ2-1; tentatively, D is TRBD1 (5 bases). The V and J ends lost 2 bases and 7 bases respectively, with 9 bases between them. Germline loops: CDR1 GTSNPN, CDR2 SVGIG (reference sequence). The CDR3 is made up of 12 amino acids. The CDR3 sequence is CAWSPQGNEQFF. The CDR3 coding sequence is TGTGCCTGGAGTCCCCAGGGAAATGAGCAGTTCTTC.

This clonotype has at least ten counts. This chain joins TRBV29-1 and TRBJ2-3; 7 bases agree with TRBD2. V lost 5 bases, J lost 6 bases, and 5 bases stayed unmatched. This CDR3 contains 12 residues. Germline CDR1 SQVTM, CDR2 ANQGSEA. Here the CDR3 reads CSVIRGDDTQYF. The CDR3 coding sequence is TGCAGCGTTATCCGGGGGGATGATACGCAGTATTTT.

Comment on this clonotype: Because the CDR3 is missing its conserved closing phenylalanine or tryptophan, this is likely a read error. V gene TRBV27 combines with J gene TRBJ2-3, with 8 bases aligning to TRBD2. The V gene end was trimmed by 8 bases and the J gene end by 5 bases; junction bases not matched to a gene: 15. The germline CDR1 and CDR2 sequences are MNHEY and SMNVEV (reference sequence). The CDR3 totals 16 residues. The chain's CDR3 is CASQSGGLAGLDTQYL. In nucleotides, the CDR3 is TGTGCCAGCCAGAGTGGTGGGCTAGCGGGTTTAGATACGCAGTATCTT.

In the case of this clonotype: Being one base from a much bigger clone, this may be a read error. This rearrangement joins TRBV20-1 to TRBJ2-3; 10 nucleotides match TRBD2. V trimming: 5 bases; J trimming: 2 bases; junction bases outside the gene matches: 10. The germline V gene encodes CDR1 DFQATT and CDR2 SNEGSKA (reference sequence). The CDR3 has 16 amino acids. DNA for the CDR3: TGCAGTGCTGGGTCTAGCGGGGGATATCCCACAGATACGCAGTATTTT. It translates to CSAGSSGGYPTDTQYF.